This TCR beta chain came from a study of cytomegalovirus exposure and HLA in healthy donors. This PCR relied on a set of 60 Vbeta primers and 13 Jbeta primers. Assay used: immunoSEQ multiplex PCR; TCRdb lists only in-frame clones, some missing. There are some 180,000 clones in the sample; around 76% occur only once, and about 1.9% lies in the top ten. Study-level points and caveats: A later analysis reportedly found fewer N-insertions in an Asian-associated ancestry cluster than the roughly 700-donor mean.

The CDR3 has 12 residues. Trimming cost V 3 bases and J 6 bases, with 9 bases left between them. In germline, CDR1 is SNHLY, CDR2 FYNNEI. As to this clone: Its antigen is unidentified.

This clonotype was sampled from a man aged 30 to 45 in good health and CMV-seronegative. This sequence joins TRBV2 and TRBJ2-7, with D maybe TRBD1 (6 bases). The sample comprised PBMCs. CDR3 DNA: TGTGCCAGCAGTGACAGGGGTGTCGAGCAGTACTTC. Amino acids: CASSDRGVEQYF.